The rows below give T cell receptor beta chains drawn from one sample of a study of blood T cell repertoires in COVID-19. Data came from immunoSEQ multiplex PCR; TCRdb stores just in-frame clones and leaves some out. The table has around 230,000 clones, around 87% seen once; the top ten hold roughly 3.3%. Sequencing was done on a sample of PBMCs or T cells enriched from blood (not recorded which). These receptors all stem from a woman between 40 and 50 years old with acute COVID-19. The CDR3 runs from the conserved cysteine through the conserved F or W. Each record gives: CDR3 DNA, CDR3 protein, V gene, J gene, D gene, clone size. A D gene is named only where the DNA matches it firmly. Expanded clones are given a class, and other clones once, few, many or no size at all.

cdr3_nt: TGTGCCAGTAGTACCCGATTCAACTACTATGGCTACACCTTC
cdr3_aa: CASSTRFNYYGYTF
v_call: TRBV19
j_call: TRBJ1-2
d_call: -
clone_size: -

cdr3_nt: TGCGCCAGCAGCCCAAAGGGACAGGGGAACACTGAAGCTTTCTTT
cdr3_aa: CASSPKGQGNTEAFF
v_call: TRBV5-1
j_call: TRBJ1-1
d_call: TRBD1
clone_size: -

cdr3_nt: TGTGCCTGGAGTGTGGGCGGGAGCTCCTACGAGCAGTACTTC
cdr3_aa: CAWSVGGSSYEQYF
v_call: TRBV30
j_call: TRBJ2-7
d_call: TRBD2
clone_size: many

cdr3_nt: TGTGCCAGCAGCTTAGCAGGGCTAGCGGGAGATGTGCCCGGGGAGCTGTTTTTT
cdr3_aa: CASSLAGLAGDVPGELFF
v_call: TRBV11-3
j_call: TRBJ2-2
d_call: TRBD2
clone_size: -

cdr3_nt: TGTGCCAGCAGCTTGGGGGAGGAAAGGGGAAATTCACCCCTCCACTTT
cdr3_aa: CASSLGEERGNSPLHF
v_call: TRBV5-5
j_call: TRBJ1-6
d_call: -
clone_size: -

cdr3_nt: TGTGCCAGCAGCCTCACTAGCGGGAGAGGTAATGAGCAGTTCTTC
cdr3_aa: CASSLTSGRGNEQFF
v_call: TRBV11-3
j_call: TRBJ2-1
d_call: TRBD2
clone_size: -

cdr3_nt: TGTGCCAGCAGCCCGACTAGCGGGAGAAGGGAAATCAAGCAGTACTTC
cdr3_aa: CASSPTSGRREIKQYF
v_call: TRBV9
j_call: TRBJ2-7
d_call: TRBD2
clone_size: -

cdr3_nt: TGTGCCACCGCCGTGGGAGCTGAAGCTTTCTTT
cdr3_aa: CATAVGAEAFF
v_call: TRBV12-3/TRBV12-4
j_call: TRBJ1-1
d_call: -
clone_size: few

cdr3_nt: TGTGCCAGCAGCGTAGAGGCTAGCGGGTACAATGAGCAGTTCTTC
cdr3_aa: CASSVEASGYNEQFF
v_call: TRBV9
j_call: TRBJ2-1
d_call: TRBD2
clone_size: -

cdr3_nt: TGCGCCAGCAGCTCTACGACAGGATCATACGAGCAGTACTTC
cdr3_aa: CASSSTTGSYEQYF
v_call: TRBV5-1
j_call: TRBJ2-7
d_call: -
clone_size: -

cdr3_nt: TGTGCCAGCAGTGAGCTTGGGGACAGGGGTGAGCCCCAGCATTTT
cdr3_aa: CASSELGDRGEPQHF
v_call: TRBV2
j_call: TRBJ1-5
d_call: TRBD1
clone_size: few

cdr3_nt: TGTGCCAGCAGCTTGGCCAGTATGAACACTGAAGCTTTCTTT
cdr3_aa: CASSLASMNTEAFF
v_call: TRBV5-8
j_call: TRBJ1-1
d_call: -
clone_size: -

cdr3_nt: TGTGCCAGCAGCCAATTTGGCGGGAGCAACCCGTACAATGAGCAGTTCTTC
cdr3_aa: CASSQFGGSNPYNEQFF
v_call: TRBV3-1/TRBV3-2
j_call: TRBJ2-1
d_call: TRBD2
clone_size: -

cdr3_nt: TGTGCCAGCAGACTAGCGGGAGGGCGGAGCGAGCAGTACTTC
cdr3_aa: CASRLAGGRSEQYF
v_call: TRBV11-3
j_call: TRBJ2-7
d_call: TRBD2
clone_size: -

cdr3_nt: TGTGCCAGCAGTTTGGAGCGTCCTAACAATGAGCAGTTCTTC
cdr3_aa: CASSLERPNNEQFF
v_call: TRBV27
j_call: TRBJ2-1
d_call: -
clone_size: -

cdr3_nt: TGTGCCAGCAGCTTGGTTAGCGTACCCTACGAGCAGTACTTC
cdr3_aa: CASSLVSVPYEQYF
v_call: TRBV5-6
j_call: TRBJ2-7
d_call: -
clone_size: few

cdr3_nt: TGTGCCAGTAGTGAAACGGGTAATCAGCCCCAGCATTTT
cdr3_aa: CASSETGNQPQHF
v_call: TRBV19
j_call: TRBJ1-5
d_call: -
clone_size: -

cdr3_nt: TGTGCCAGCAGCTTAACCGGGACTAGCGGGAGGCTCAATGAGCAGTTCTTC
cdr3_aa: CASSLTGTSGRLNEQFF
v_call: TRBV5-8
j_call: TRBJ2-1
d_call: TRBD2
clone_size: -

cdr3_nt: TGTGCCAGCAGCTTGTCGTTTACAGGACAAGAGACCCAGTACTTC
cdr3_aa: CASSLSFTGQETQYF
v_call: TRBV7-8
j_call: TRBJ2-5
d_call: -
clone_size: once

cdr3_nt: TGTGCCAGCAGTTACTCGAGGCAGGGCCAGATGGAAAAACTGTTTTTT
cdr3_aa: CASSYSRQGQMEKLFF
v_call: TRBV6-5
j_call: TRBJ1-4
d_call: -
clone_size: -

cdr3_nt: TGTGCCAGCAGCTTGGTGACAGGGTCTAGCACAGATACGCAGTATTTT
cdr3_aa: CASSLVTGSSTDTQYF
v_call: TRBV7-8
j_call: TRBJ2-3
d_call: TRBD1
clone_size: many

cdr3_nt: TGTGCCACCAGTGCCTCCGGTGGGGCCGACTATGGCTACACCTTC
cdr3_aa: CATSASGGADYGYTF
v_call: TRBV24-1
j_call: TRBJ1-2
d_call: -
clone_size: once

cdr3_nt: TGTGCCAGCAGCCAAGAGAGCGGGGCCCCCTATAATTCACCCCTCCACTTT
cdr3_aa: CASSQESGAPYNSPLHF
v_call: TRBV3-1/TRBV3-2
j_call: TRBJ1-6
d_call: -
clone_size: -

cdr3_nt: TGCGCCAGCAGCCAAGATTTTCTAGCGGAAAACACCGGGGAGCTGTTTTTT
cdr3_aa: CASSQDFLAENTGELFF
v_call: TRBV4-1
j_call: TRBJ2-2
d_call: TRBD2
clone_size: -

cdr3_nt: TGTGCCACCAGCCACAGGGGTCGGGCTAATGAAAAACTGTTTTTT
cdr3_aa: CATSHRGRANEKLFF
v_call: TRBV15
j_call: TRBJ1-4
d_call: TRBD1
clone_size: -

cdr3_nt: TGTGCCAGCAGCTTAACAGGACGCAATCAGCCCCAGCATTTT
cdr3_aa: CASSLTGRNQPQHF
v_call: TRBV7-9
j_call: TRBJ1-5
d_call: -
clone_size: -

cdr3_nt: TGTGCCAGTAGTATGGGCGGGACGCCCGGGGAGCTGTTTTTT
cdr3_aa: CASSMGGTPGELFF
v_call: TRBV19
j_call: TRBJ2-2
d_call: -
clone_size: -

cdr3_nt: TGTGCCAGCAGCTTAAAGGGTCGGGGAATCACAGATACGCAGTATTTT
cdr3_aa: CASSLKGRGITDTQYF
v_call: TRBV7-6
j_call: TRBJ2-3
d_call: -
clone_size: -

cdr3_nt: TGTGCCAGTAGCGCCCGGACTAGCGGGAGGAAACACCAAGAGACCCAGTACTTC
cdr3_aa: CASSARTSGRKHQETQYF
v_call: TRBV19
j_call: TRBJ2-5
d_call: TRBD2
clone_size: once

cdr3_nt: TGTGCCAGCAAGACTAGCGGTAGCTCCTACAATGAGCAGTTCTTC
cdr3_aa: CASKTSGSSYNEQFF
v_call: TRBV5-5
j_call: TRBJ2-1
d_call: TRBD2
clone_size: -

cdr3_nt: TGTGCCACCAGAGGAGGAAGCTCCTACAATGAGCAGTTCTTC
cdr3_aa: CATRGGSSYNEQFF
v_call: TRBV15
j_call: TRBJ2-1
d_call: -
clone_size: -

cdr3_nt: TGCGCCAGCAGCCTTGTCGGGACAACGAACACTGAAGCTTTCTTT
cdr3_aa: CASSLVGTTNTEAFF
v_call: TRBV4-1
j_call: TRBJ1-1
d_call: -
clone_size: -

cdr3_nt: TGCGCCAGCGGGATGGACGGAGGCTACGAGCAGTACTTC
cdr3_aa: CASGMDGGYEQYF
v_call: TRBV5-1
j_call: TRBJ2-7
d_call: -
clone_size: -

cdr3_nt: TGTGCCAGCAGTCGCGACAGGAACTACGAGCAGTACTTC
cdr3_aa: CASSRDRNYEQYF
v_call: TRBV7-2
j_call: TRBJ2-7
d_call: -
clone_size: -

cdr3_nt: TGTGCCAGCAGTTTCGGACTCTATGGCTACACCTTC
cdr3_aa: CASSFGLYGYTF
v_call: TRBV12-3/TRBV12-4
j_call: TRBJ1-2
d_call: -
clone_size: -

cdr3_nt: TGTGCCAGCAATCCTCCGGCCCAGGGTTCACCCCTCCACTTT
cdr3_aa: CASNPPAQGSPLHF
v_call: TRBV6-5
j_call: TRBJ1-6
d_call: -
clone_size: -

cdr3_nt: TGTGCCAGCAGGACCGGGACAACACAAGAGACCCAGTACTTC
cdr3_aa: CASRTGTTQETQYF
v_call: TRBV2
j_call: TRBJ2-5
d_call: -
clone_size: -

cdr3_nt: TGTGCCAGCAGCATCCGGACAGGGAACTATGGCTACACCTTC
cdr3_aa: CASSIRTGNYGYTF
v_call: TRBV5-5
j_call: TRBJ1-2
d_call: TRBD1
clone_size: -

cdr3_nt: TGTGCCAGCAGCCCAGGGTTAGCGGGAGCCTACGAGCAGTACTTC
cdr3_aa: CASSPGLAGAYEQYF
v_call: TRBV11-3
j_call: TRBJ2-7
d_call: TRBD2
clone_size: once

cdr3_nt: TGCGCCAGCAGCCAAGATCGGGGAACAGAGGCAAAGGAGCAGTTCTTC
cdr3_aa: CASSQDRGTEAKEQFF
v_call: TRBV4-1
j_call: TRBJ2-1
d_call: -
clone_size: -

cdr3_nt: TGTGCCAGCAGCCAATATCATTTGGGGACAGCGGCCAATGAGCAGTTCTTC
cdr3_aa: CASSQYHLGTAANEQFF
v_call: TRBV16
j_call: TRBJ2-1
d_call: TRBD1
clone_size: once

cdr3_nt: TGTGCCAGCGGGACTAGCGGGAGCTACAATGAGCAGTTCTTC
cdr3_aa: CASGTSGSYNEQFF
v_call: TRBV6-5
j_call: TRBJ2-1
d_call: TRBD2
clone_size: many